These 5 T cell receptor beta chains were sequenced from one sample in a study of blood T cell repertoires in COVID-19 (dated by TCRdb to 2020 to 2021). The library was produced with the immunoSEQ multiplex PCR assay. TCRdb provides this immuneACCESS table in a form limited to in-frame rearrangements. Some clones are lacking; in checked studies, under half of them reflect an unresolved V gene, and why the rest are absent is not known. The sample includes about 280,000 clones, with approximately 83% observed a single time. The ten top clones hold less than 15% of the sample. The sample consisted of peripheral blood. The source is a human donor in a cohort sampled during active COVID-19.

The chain is built from TRBV4-2 and TRBJ2-5; 8 nucleotides agree with TRBD2. The CDR3 spans 18 residues. V shed 0 bases, J shed 2 bases, and the junction held 11 bases outside the gene matches. CDR1 is LGHNA, CDR2 YNFKEQ, per germline. CDR3 loop: CASSQDPLAESRQETQYF. The CDR3 nucleotides are TGTGCCAGCAGCCAAGATCCACTAGCGGAGTCGAGGCAAGAGACCCAGTACTTC.

The chain is built from TRBV2 and TRBJ2-5; TRBD2 might be the D (5 bases). Germline V gene lookup returns CDR1 SNHLY and CDR2 FYNNEI. The CDR3 length is 13 residues. Between the trimmed V and J ends, which lost 8 bases and 3 bases, there was a span of 13 bases. The CDR3 DNA is TGTGCCAGCGGAGTAGGAGGTAAAGAGACCCAGTACTTC. Translation: CASGVGGKETQYF. Supplemented by reference TRBV2 and TRBJ2-5, the full variable domain reads EPEVTQTPSHQVTQMGQEVILRCVPISNHLYFYWYRQILGQKVEFLVSFYNNEISEKSEIFDDQFSVERPDGSNFTLKIRSTKLEDSAMYFCASGVGGKETQYFGPGTRLLVL.

The chain carries TRBV18 and TRBJ2-6; D possibly corresponds to TRBD1 (6 bases). The CDR3 consists of 16 residues. In germline, CDR1 is KGHSH, CDR2 LQKENI. V was clipped by 0 bases and J by 1 base, with 7 bases between them. The DNA of the CDR3 is TGTGCCAGCTCACCACCGGACAGATCTGGGGCCAACGTCCTGACTTTC. Translation: CASSPPDRSGANVLTF.

The chain links TRBV28 to TRBJ1-5, with D possibly TRBD1 on 5 matching bases. V was shortened by 7 bases and J by 0 bases, with 16 bases between the two germline ends. The CDR3 totals 16 residues. The germline V gene has CDR1 MDHEN and CDR2 SYDVKM. The DNA for the CDR3 is TGTGCCAGCAATTCCCGACAGCCCCATAGCAATCAGCCCCAGCATTTT. Its translation is CASNSRQPHSNQPQHF.

The V and J genes are TRBV19 and TRBJ2-7; a weak D match, TRBD2 (5 bases). The CDR3 is 14 amino acids. The V and J ends lost 6 bases and 2 bases respectively, with 14 bases between them. Germline CDR1 LNHDA, CDR2 SQIVND (reference sequence). The CDR3 region is CASSGKQFPYEQYF. CDR3 bases: TGTGCCAGTAGCGGGAAGCAATTTCCCTACGAGCAGTACTTC.